Each of the 10 T cell receptor beta chains below was sequenced from the same sample in a study of shared clonotypes between healthy human individuals. Sequenced by immunoSEQ multiplex PCR; TCRdb stores in-frame clones only, minus some. The sample has over 950,000 clones, roughly 80% seen once. The specimen sequenced was memory CD4+ T cells from PBMCs. Sample subset: CD45RA-negative fraction. The origin of the receptors is a man aged 18 to 29 in good health. Some clones in this sample may be carry-over from other donors' samples.

This clone was picked up a small number of times. The rearrangement uses TRBV9 and TRBJ2-3, with 7 bases matching TRBD1. The CDR3 spans 12 residues. The germline V gene encodes CDR1 SGDLS and CDR2 YYNGEE. The ends lost 4 bases at V and 6 bases at J; junction bases unmatched: 2. CDR3 sequence: CASSNRGDTQYF. CDR3 sequence (DNA): TGTGCCAGCAGCAACAGGGGTGATACGCAGTATTTT.

This clone is a singleton in its sample. The chain employs TRBV5-6 and TRBJ2-7; D is perhaps TRBD2 (5 bases). This CDR3 has 13 amino acids. Germline CDR1 reads SGHDT; CDR2 reads YYEEEE. V gave up 0 bases and J gave up 7 bases, with 11 bases separating them. The CDR3 region is CASSLDPGREQYF. The CDR3 coding sequence is TGTGCCAGCAGCTTGGATCCGGGAAGGGAGCAGTACTTC.

Only one count was recorded for this clone. Other DNA sequences in the same sample also yield this CDR3. V usage is TRBV18 and J usage is TRBJ1-5, with D hard to call. In germline, CDR1 is KGHSH, CDR2 LQKENI. The ends were cut back, 3 bases at V and 3 bases at J, with 12 bases in the middle. The CDR3 runs 15 residues. CDR3 nucleotide sequence: TGTGCCAGCTCACCCGGACGGACCGACAATCAGCCCCAGCATTTT. Translation: CASSPGRTDNQPQHF.

This chain uses TRBV7-2 with TRBJ2-5, with D maybe TRBD1 (5 bases). The CDR3 covers 15 residues. From germline, CDR1 is SGHTA and CDR2 FQGNSA. The V and J ends lost 2 bases and 5 bases respectively, with 15 bases between them. CDR3 loop: CASSLSAGSGETQYF. The CDR3 DNA is TGTGCCAGCAGCTTATCTGCAGGGTCCGGGGAGACCCAGTACTTC.

The gene calls are TRBV5-4 and TRBJ1-5, with D possibly being TRBD1 (6 bases). Deletions cut 9 bases from V and 4 bases from J, with 14 bases between. The CDR3 is 13 residues long. The V gene's germline CDR1 is SGHNT and CDR2 YYREEE (reference sequence). CDR3 bases: TGTGCCACTAGACAGGATGCTAATCAGCCCCAGCATTTT. Protein: CATRQDANQPQHF.

Notes on this clone: Within the sample, other DNA sequences also encode this same CDR3. The chain carries TRBV7-6 and TRBJ2-5; D is uncertain. From germline, CDR1 is SGHVS and CDR2 FNYEAQ. CDR3 length equals 12 residues. Trimming removed 1 base at V and 4 bases at J, with 4 bases between. The CDR3 spells CASSLDRETQYF. DNA for the CDR3: TGTGCCAGCAGCTTAGACAGAGAGACCCAGTACTTC.

The gene calls are TRBV2 and TRBJ2-5; D may be TRBD1 (6 bases). This CDR3 has 15 residues. Trimming shortened V by 2 bases and J by 1 base, and 11 bases separated the two germline ends. Germline-derived CDR1 and CDR2 are SNHLY and FYNNEI. The CDR3 loop is CASSERSGVQETQYF. Here the CDR3 DNA reads TGTGCCAGCAGTGAACGCTCAGGGGTCCAAGAGACCCAGTACTTC.

The chain recombines TRBV19 with TRBJ1-5, with 10 nucleotides matching TRBD1. Germline V gives CDR1 LNHDA, CDR2 SQIVND (reference sequence). The CDR3 extends over 15 amino acids. The trim removed 11 bases at V and 2 bases at J, leaving 9 bases unmatched. The CDR3 DNA follows: TGTGCCGAGGGGACAGGGGAGGATGGCAATCAGCCCCAGCATTTT. Translating gives CAEGTGEDGNQPQHF.

The rearrangement uses TRBV6-6 and TRBJ1-5; D is unresolved. V shed 4 bases and J shed 6 bases, with 13 bases lying between them. The CDR3 loop spans 14 amino acids. Per germline, CDR1 MNHNY and CDR2 SVGAGI (reference sequence). CDR3 amino acids: CASSSDPRGQPQHF. CDR3 DNA: TGTGCCAGCAGTTCGGACCCCCGGGGTCAGCCCCAGCATTTT.

This sequence joins TRBV10-3 and TRBJ1-6; D uncertain. The V and J ends lost 6 bases and 4 bases respectively, with 13 bases between them. This CDR3 comprises 15 residues. Germline V gene data show CDR1 as ENHRY and CDR2 as SYGVKD. In DNA form, the CDR3 reads TGTGCCATCAGAGTTGTGGTATGGTATAATTCACCCCTCCACTTT. Translated, it gives CAIRVVVWYNSPLHF.